The 28 T cell receptor beta chains listed next were all sequenced from one sample in a study of shared clonotypes between healthy human individuals. TCRdb's table, derived via immunoSEQ multiplex PCR, lists solely in-frame clones and lacks some. The data show about 1 million clones, with approximately 76% seen just once and approximately 1.3% held by the top ten. Sequencing input: memory CD4+ T cells sorted from blood. Described subset: CD45RA-negative fraction. Receptor source: a man between 18 and 29 years old in good health.

Points on this clone: Additional DNA sequences in this sample encode the identical CDR3. The chain uses TRBV18 and TRBJ1-1; no definite D call. The germline gives CDR1 KGHSH, CDR2 LQKENI. The V end was cut by 3 bases, the J end by 0 bases, with 5 bases between. This CDR3 is 13 amino acids long. CDR3 DNA: TGTGCCAGCTCACCCATCTTGAACACTGAAGCTTTCTTT. This gives the protein CASSPILNTEAFF. Looking up the rest from reference TRBV18 and TRBJ1-1 gives the full variable domain: NAGVMQNPRHLVRRRGQEARLRCSPMKGHSHVYWYRQLPEEGLKFMVYLQKENIIDESGMPKERFSAEFPKEGPSILRIQQVVRGDSAAYFCASSPILNTEAFFGQGTRLTVV.

The gene calls are TRBV7-8 and TRBJ1-5; 10 bases are a match to TRBD1. This CDR3 comprises 17 residues. V shed 1 base, J shed 3 bases, and the junction held 6 bases outside the gene matches. Germline V gives CDR1 SGHVS, CDR2 FQNEAQ. DNA for the CDR3: TGTGCCAGCAGCTTAGGGGACAGGGGACGAAACAATCAGCCCCAGCATTTT. Its translation is CASSLGDRGRNNQPQHF.

A word on this clone: The same CDR3 can be traced to other DNA sequences in this sample. This chain joins TRBV18 and TRBJ2-1; TRBD2 aligns across 10 bases. The V and J ends lost 1 base and 3 bases, in that order; junction bases with no gene match: 3. Germline CDR1 KGHSH, CDR2 LQKENI. This CDR3 is 16 amino acids long. The CDR3 DNA is TGTGCCAGCTCACCACTAGCGGGAGGATTCTACAATGAGCAGTTCTTC. Its translation is CASSPLAGGFYNEQFF.

This chain links TRBV18 with TRBJ2-3; 8 bases match TRBD2. Losses at the gene ends were 6 bases for V and 4 bases for J; bases not matched to a gene: 12. The CDR3 runs to 16 residues. Germline V CDR1 and CDR2: KGHSH, LQKENI. For the CDR3, the DNA is TGTGCCAGCTCCAAAAACCCCGGGACTAGTTCAGATACGCAGTATTTT. Its protein product is CASSKNPGTSSDTQYF.

This clone was seen once. The chain has TRBV30 and TRBJ2-2, with TRBD1 identical over 9 bases. CDR3 length: 14 amino acids. From germline, CDR1 is GTSNPN and CDR2 SVGIG (reference sequence). Unmatched junction bases numbered 3, after V lost 2 bases and J lost 5 bases. CDR3 region: CAWSLQGATGELFF. CDR3 DNA sequence: TGTGCCTGGAGTTTACAGGGGGCGACCGGGGAGCTGTTTTTT.

In this sample, this clone turned up once. CDR3 nucleotide sequence: TGTGCCAGCTCACCACCGGGACAGGGGAACGGGGAGCTGTTTTTT. The encoded protein is CASSPPGQGNGELFF. The J gene is TRBJ2-2, the V gene TRBV18, with 10 bases aligning to TRBD1. Unmatched junction bases numbered 2, after V lost 0 bases and J lost 7 bases. This CDR3 contains 15 residues. CDR1 and CDR2 from the germline V gene are KGHSH and LQKENI.

This chain links TRBV10-1 with TRBJ2-3, with 15 bases lining up with TRBD2. Germline V gives CDR1 WNHNN, CDR2 SYGVQD (reference sequence). Germline trimming cut 3 bases from V and 0 bases from J; bases unmatched to any gene: 4. The CDR3 consists of 18 residues. CDR3 residues: CASSEGLAGGPSTDTQYF. The CDR3 DNA reads TGCGCCAGCAGTGAAGGACTAGCGGGAGGGCCAAGCACAGATACGCAGTATTTT.

The gene calls are TRBV7-9 and TRBJ1-1, with D perhaps TRBD1 (5 bases). V shed 2 bases and J shed 8 bases, with 12 bases lying between them. Germline values: CDR1 SEHNR, CDR2 FQNEAQ (reference sequence). This CDR3 is built from 13 residues. The CDR3 here is CASSLIGGGEAFF. The DNA for the CDR3 is TGTGCCAGCAGCTTAATCGGGGGTGGGGAAGCTTTCTTT.

This chain links TRBV29-1 with TRBJ2-7; D might be TRBD1 or TRBD2, each matching 5 bases. Trimming removed 4 bases from V and 1 base from J, with 8 bases in between. Germline V CDR1 and CDR2: SQVTM, ANQGSEA. The CDR3 sequence is 12 residues long. The CDR3 sequence is CSVVGVSYEQYF. CDR3 bases: TGCAGCGTTGTGGGGGTATCCTACGAGCAGTACTTC.

The chain recombines TRBV7-3 with TRBJ2-2; no reliable D call. CDR3 length equals 14 residues. Germline V lookup: CDR1 SGHTA, CDR2 FQGTGA. V lost 5 bases to trimming and J lost 1 base, with 8 bases between them. CDR3: CASSASRNTGELFF. CDR3 nucleotide sequence: TGTGCCAGCAGCGCGTCGAGGAACACCGGGGAGCTGTTTTTT.

The chain links TRBV7-9 to TRBJ2-6; the D is unclear. V was trimmed by 4 bases and J by 0 bases, leaving 4 bases between them. From germline, CDR1 is SEHNR and CDR2 FQNEAQ (reference sequence). The CDR3 length is 14 residues. CDR3 sequence (DNA): TGTGCCAGCAGCTGGGACTCTGGGGCCAACGTCCTGACTTTC. Its translation: CASSWDSGANVLTF.

The rearrangement uses TRBV29-1 and TRBJ1-2, with D possibly being TRBD1 (5 bases). CDR1 and CDR2 from the germline V gene are SQVTM and ANQGSEA. V lost 3 bases to trimming and J lost 0 bases, with 11 bases between them. This CDR3 is 14 amino acids long. CDR3 nucleotide sequence: TGCAGCGTTGAGTTGGGGCGAACTAACTATGGCTACACCTTC. This translates into CSVELGRTNYGYTF.

In the case of this clone: The sample carries other DNA sequences with the same CDR3. The chain joins TRBV5-1 to TRBJ2-1; D perhaps matches TRBD2 (6 bases). The V and J ends lost 4 bases and 0 bases respectively, with 14 bases between them. Germline V CDR1 and CDR2: SGHRS, YFSETQ. CDR3 length: 16 amino acids. CDR3 loop: CASSLLAGSSYNEQFF. The CDR3 DNA sequence: TGCGCCAGCAGCCTCCTTGCGGGGAGCTCCTACAATGAGCAGTTCTTC.

The V call is TRBV5-4, the J call TRBJ1-5, with 9 nucleotides matching TRBD1. The J segment lost 7 bases and the V segment lost 0 bases, leaving 11 bases of the junction unmatched. This CDR3 is built from 17 residues. Germline values: CDR1 SGHNT, CDR2 YYREEE (reference sequence). This chain's CDR3 is CASSLGTGGAGGQPQHF. CDR3 DNA: TGTGCCAGCAGCTTGGGAACAGGGGGCGCGGGAGGGCAGCCCCAGCATTTT.

The rearrangement joins TRBV4-3 to TRBJ1-6; perhaps TRBD1 as D (5 bases). CDR3 size: 14 residues. V lost 0 bases to trimming and J lost 8 bases, with 8 bases between them. Per germline, CDR1 LGHNA and CDR2 YSLEER. The CDR3 is CASSQEGGDSPLHF. Here the CDR3 DNA reads TGCGCCAGCAGCCAAGAGGGGGGGGATTCACCCCTCCACTTT.

This rearrangement joins TRBV6-1 to TRBJ2-5; maybe TRBD1 (5 bases). Trimming took off 4 bases at V and 9 bases at J, with 9 bases between the two ends. Germline assignment: CDR1 MNHNS and CDR2 SASEGT. The CDR3 has 11 amino acids. CDR3 loop: CASSVGQAQYF. DNA of the CDR3: TGTGCCAGCAGTGTGGGGCAGGCCCAGTACTTC.

This chain uses TRBV28 with TRBJ1-2; 12 nucleotides line up with TRBD1. Trimming removed 6 bases from V and 6 bases from J; junction bases left unmatched: 8. Germline CDR1 reads MDHEN; CDR2 reads SYDVKM. The CDR3 has 15 residues. The DNA for the CDR3 is TGTGCCAGCAGGGAACCGGGACAGGGGGCGGATGGCTACACCTTC. It is translated as CASREPGQGADGYTF.

Note on this clone: Other DNA sequences from this sample encode an identical CDR3 as well. CDR3 sequence (DNA): TGTGCCAGCAGTTCCGACAGGGTGGACACTGAAGCTTTCTTT. Translating it yields CASSSDRVDTEAFF. The chain has TRBV5-4 and TRBJ1-1, with 7 bases fitting TRBD1. Trimming removed 5 bases from V and 3 bases from J; junction bases left unmatched: 7. The CDR3 is 14 residues long. Germline-derived CDR1 and CDR2 are SGHNT and YYREEE (reference sequence).

The chain is built from TRBV29-1 and TRBJ2-2; tentatively, D is TRBD1 (6 bases). Per germline, CDR1 SQVTM and CDR2 ANQGSEA. There are 14 residues in the CDR3. V was trimmed by 7 bases and J by 0 bases, leaving 12 bases between them. CDR3 in amino acids: CSDNQGPNTGELFF. CDR3 bases: TGCAGCGATAACCAGGGGCCGAACACCGGGGAGCTGTTTTTT.

J is TRBJ1-4 and V is TRBV4-2; a weak D match, TRBD1 (5 bases). The CDR3 consists of 16 residues. CDR1 is LGHNA and CDR2 is YNFKEQ in the germline V gene. V was pared by 1 base and J by 8 bases, with 17 bases between. The CDR3 sequence: CASSQVPRGFGEKLFF. CDR3 DNA sequence: TGTGCCAGCAGCCAAGTACCTAGGGGATTCGGGGAAAAACTGTTTTTT.

There are a few counts of this clone. V is TRBV19 and J is TRBJ2-5; D not resolved. This CDR3 contains 14 residues. Germline V gene data show CDR1 as LNHDA and CDR2 as SQIVND (reference sequence). V lost 4 bases and J 5 bases, leaving 14 bases between the germline ends. The CDR3 is CASSTSHGRETQYF. The CDR3 DNA reads as TGTGCCAGTAGTACTTCCCACGGGCGGGAGACCCAGTACTTC.

Comments on this clone: Other DNA sequences in the sample encode the same CDR3. This chain joins TRBV5-1 and TRBJ1-4; no clear D gene. The V and J ends lost 0 bases and 7 bases respectively, with 10 bases between them. Germline V gene lookup returns CDR1 SGHRS and CDR2 YFSETQ. The CDR3 consists of 14 residues. The CDR3 protein is CASSLGGVGEKLFF. Here the CDR3 DNA reads TGCGCCAGCAGCTTGGGGGGTGTAGGTGAAAAACTGTTTTTT.

V and J are TRBV6-6 and TRBJ2-2; 10 nucleotides agree with TRBD2. This CDR3 has 15 amino acids. CDR1 is MNHNY, CDR2 SVGAGI, per germline (reference sequence). V gave up 6 bases and J gave up 5 bases; unmatched junction bases: 6. For the CDR3, the DNA is TGTGCCAGCAGCCTTAGCGGGGGGCCAACCGGGGAGCTGTTTTTT. Its translation is CASSLSGGPTGELFF.

The chain carries TRBV5-1 and TRBJ2-5, with 7 bases identical to TRBD2. This CDR3 comprises 15 residues. Germline CDR1 SGHRS, CDR2 YFSETQ. Germline trimming cut 2 bases from V and 5 bases from J; bases unmatched to any gene: 9. The CDR3 sequence: CASSLTTRGEETQYF. CDR3 sequence (DNA): TGCGCCAGCAGCTTAACAACACGGGGGGAGGAGACCCAGTACTTC. The whole variable domain, remainder taken from reference TRBV5-1 and TRBJ2-5, is KAGVTQTPRYLIKTRGQQVTLSCSPISGHRSVSWYQQTPGQGLQFLFEYFSETQRNKGNFPGRFSGRQFSNSRSEMNVSTLELGDSALYLCASSLTTRGEETQYFGPGTRLLVL.

This rearrangement joins TRBV13 to TRBJ2-7, with D maybe TRBD1 (6 bases). With 0 bases removed from V and 0 bases from J, the gap between germline ends came to 9 bases. Per the germline V gene, CDR1 is PRHDT and CDR2 is FYEKMQ (reference sequence). The CDR3 loop spans 15 amino acids. The CDR3 sequence: CASSLGDRSSYEQYF. In nucleotides, the CDR3 is TGTGCCAGCAGCTTAGGGGACAGAAGCTCCTACGAGCAGTACTTC.

This chain joins TRBV5-5 and TRBJ1-1; D not certain. V dropped 5 bases and J dropped 1 base, with 12 bases sitting between them. Germline V gene data show CDR1 as SGHKS and CDR2 as YYEKEE (reference sequence). The CDR3 loop spans 14 amino acids. CDR3 sequence (DNA): TGTGCCAGCAGGGGCCAGGAGACGAACACTGAAGCTTTCTTT. This sequence encodes CASRGQETNTEAFF.

The J gene is TRBJ2-1, the V gene TRBV7-2; TRBD1 aligns across 8 bases. From germline, CDR1 is SGHTA and CDR2 FQGNSA. This CDR3 region has 16 residues. The junction had 5 bases not matched to a gene; V was cut back by 4 bases and J by 0 bases. As DNA, the CDR3 is TGTGCCAGCAGCTCCGGACAGGGTACCTCCTACAATGAGCAGTTCTTC. Protein sequence: CASSSGQGTSYNEQFF.

The gene calls are TRBV10-3 and TRBJ1-6; D is uncertain. Germline V lookup: CDR1 ENHRY, CDR2 SYGVKD. The CDR3 loop spans 15 amino acids. Trimming took 0 bases from V and 1 from J, leaving 4 bases between them. The CDR3 reads CAISESGSYNSPLHF. CDR3 nucleotides: TGTGCCATCAGTGAGTCTGGATCCTATAATTCACCCCTCCACTTT.